Sequencing of this T cell receptor beta chain was carried out in a study of blood T cell repertoires in COVID-19. Study background: Sources were T cells, B-cell-depleted T cells, or PBMCs; the material itself was cDNA or gDNA.

The Seattle site enrolled patients during active infection and followed them longitudinally. Assay used: immunoSEQ multiplex PCR; TCRdb lists only in-frame clones, some missing. The repertoire consists of roughly 100,000 clones, with less than 95% occurring once and the leading ten covering about 6.3%. Germline V gives CDR1 SGHVS, CDR2 FQNEAQ. Deletions cut 1 base from V and 0 bases from J, with 10 bases between. This CDR3 has 15 amino acids. The chain carries TRBV7-8 and TRBJ2-7; perhaps TRBD2 as D (7 bases). This clonotype was obtained from a man aged 18 to 30 with COVID-19, enrolled during active disease. The sequenced sample consisted of peripheral blood. CDR3 nucleotide sequence: TGTGCCAGCAGCTTAGAGGGGGACTACTCCTACGAGCAGTACTTC. This codes for CASSLEGDYSYEQYF.